This T cell receptor beta chain was profiled in a study of cytomegalovirus exposure and HLA in healthy donors (TCRdb year 2017). Background on the whole study: An earlier analysis of approximately 550 of the donors reported about 250 Gb of sequence data and around 110 million unique TCR beta sequences from 150 million to 200 million T cells. Roughly 300 gigabases of sequencing data and approximately 85 million unique TCR sequences were included in an early release covering 500 to 750 HLA-typed donors. Of the roughly 400 genotyped donors, approximately 80% fell in the genetic ancestry cluster associated with self-reported Caucasian donors. The study was designed to test whether signatures of past pathogen exposure could be identified by cataloging public T cell receptors. The study profiled the T cell repertoires of some 610 subjects by immunosequencing and related them to cytomegalovirus serostatus. A separate validation cohort of roughly 130 different subjects was used in addition to the 666-subject first cohort. High-throughput TCR immunosequencing, statistical association of individual TCRs with disease status, and machine learning were combined to predict cytomegalovirus infection status. A later analysis re-analyzed previously published TCR beta repertoires from about 600 donors and added high-resolution HLA genotyping to study TCR occurrence patterns. The later analysis used no new phenotypic data to find candidate immune exposures, relying instead on TCR beta sequences and their occurrence across donors. An earlier analysis of roughly 600 of the donors used high-throughput TCR beta sequencing to judge whether each TCR beta V gene segment behaved as functional or pseudogenic. Donor age, sex, ethnicity and CMV serostatus were compiled alongside the repertoire data. Genome-wide SNP genotypes for about three fifths of the roughly 700 donors were used in a later genetic analysis, which treated that subset as a discovery cohort. Every repertoire in the discovery cohort had been generated on one and the same sequencing platform. Both class I and class II loci were covered by HLA typing, at four-digit resolution. Typing coverage varied by locus: roughly 629-640 donors for A, B, C, DRB1 and DQB1; approximately 500 for DQA1; about 590 for DPA1; approximately 470 for DPB1. A handful of DR-DQ haplotypes were treated as single units for association and clustering because of strong linkage in the cohort. Among about 370 genotyped donors of the cohort, an average of around 240,000 unique TCR beta nucleotide sequences was sequenced per donor, of which roughly 17% were non-productive. The research as a whole found: The sequencing pipeline was judged likely to have produced a cluster of highly shared sequence variants as a technical artifact. According to a later analysis, parvovirus B19, influenza, CMV and Epstein-Barr virus appeared linked to several top co-occurrence clusters. The authors suggested that the approach could potentially be extended to other disease states and immunological phenotypes. A later genetic analysis reported fewer N-insertions in productive TCRs among donors in an Asian-associated ancestry cluster than the roughly 620-donor mean. Because some donors lacked HLA typing at each locus, the association tests relied only on the typed subset. In a later analysis, HLA-associated TCR beta chains showed more clonal expansion and lower generation probabilities than non-associated chains that were equally common. A total of fewer than 200 TCR beta chains were listed by the study as associated with cytomegalovirus. In a later genetic analysis, a missense DCLRE1C variant was associated with V-gene and J-gene trimming of TCR beta chains, and the association was replicated in an independent cohort. In a later analysis, about 16,000 TCR beta sequences were associated with specific HLA alleles at a false discovery rate of 0.05. A further reported finding was that TCR beta sequences accurately predicted the HLA-A and HLA-B alleles for most subjects in the first cohort. Roughly uniform sequencing depth across donors was assumed in presence/absence analyses, although this assumption may not hold. In a later analysis, the rate of TCR association differed among HLA loci, with DRB1 alleles having the most associated TCRs and HLA-C alleles having the fewest. Broadly in line with IMGT annotations, most TCR beta V segments showed up in productive rearrangements about 87% or about 30% of the time in an earlier analysis of about 500 of the donors. Because counts were too low, approximately 18 rarely observed V segments, including chromosome 9 orphons, were excluded from the earlier analysis of some 540 of the donors. Most TCR sequences were seen in very few donors, while some public TCRs were found in many individuals. Linkage disequilibrium might explain the correlated functional status among segregating V segments, but an unknown experimental factor could not be excluded. According to a later analysis, most CMV-associated TCR beta chains appeared to be HLA-restricted, and the HLA associations seemed to be driven largely by CMV exposure. The classifier was reported to diagnose cytomegalovirus status with high specificity and sensitivity in both the original and validation cohorts. Only TCR beta chains were sequenced in this cohort, and the absence of alpha or paired-chain data limited detectable features. Strong co-occurrence of HLA alleles, especially DR and DQ, made assigning TCR associations to individual alleles difficult. Some IMGT-functional V segments, including TRBV6-2 and TRBV6-3, could not be distinguished by the 87-base-pair reads and were therefore excluded. The only immune exposure information available for the cohort was CMV serostatus. Three of the identified cytomegalovirus-associated TCR beta chains were confirmed in vitro to be specific for cytomegalovirus antigens.

CDR1 and CDR2 (SGHRS, YFSETQ) derive from the germline V gene. Its CDR3 holds 14 amino acids, cysteine through phenylalanine. Of all the DNA, just the CDR3 is kept, 42 bases in frame from base 1. Trimming costs V 3 bases and J 2 bases, and their ends lie 10 bases apart. Library preparation was by the immunoSEQ multiplex PCR assay. For the multiplex PCR, a mixture combining 60 forward primers for TCR Vbeta segments and 13 reverse primers for TCR Jbeta segments was used. Amplification of the CDR3 region of rearranged TCR beta genes was performed with a multiplex PCR assay on genomic DNA. The Illumina HiSeq System was used to sequence the amplified TCR beta libraries as 87-base-pair reads. Under the source paper's analysis protocol: In a later analysis, roughly 80 million unique TCR beta chains were counted across the approximately 620 repertoires, and roughly 11 million of these chains were shared by at least two donors. To remove PCR and sequencing errors, raw reads were error-corrected and collapsed into unique sequences using a nearest-neighbor algorithm that merged closely related sequences. To assign V, D and J gene segments, CDR3 sequences were aligned to IMGT reference sequences. Each retained sequence needed at least a six-nucleotide match to both a V gene segment and a J gene segment. Rearrangements were classified as productive when the CDR3 lacked stop codons and remained in frame with V and J, and all other rearrangements were classified as non-productive. CDR3 was defined by IMGT convention, running from the second conserved V-encoded cysteine to the conserved J-encoded phenylalanine. The earlier analysis of 500 to 600 of the donors excluded sequences that lacked an unambiguous match to a single V gene segment. An earlier analysis of approximately 590 of the donors called V segments functional above 56.7% productive rearrangements and segregating when the between-donor standard deviation exceeded 5%. A statistical classification framework was built for diagnosing cytomegalovirus status from the catalog of TCR beta chain sequences. In a later analysis, V and J genes were assigned by comparing TCR nucleotide sequences against IMGT/GENE-DB human TR gene sequences. A later analysis assigned CDR3 sequences and most-parsimonious VDJ recombination scenarios with the TCRdist pipeline. In a later analysis, every TCR beta chain was defined by the combination of its CDR3 amino acid sequence and its V-gene family, and reads without a unique V-gene family were dropped. To address suspected cross-contamination and a sequencing artifact, a later analysis removed around 600 highly shared, low-generation-probability nucleotide sequences. In a later analysis, a clonal expansion index for each public chain was calculated from normalized within-repertoire ranks of inferred template counts. Generation probabilities in a later analysis came from a VDJ recombination model fitted to out-of-frame rearrangements, and those results were checked against IGoR. In a later analysis, hypergeometric tests were used to score TCR-TCR, TCR-HLA and TCR-CMV co-occurrence, with a repertoire-size bias correction applied to TCR pairs. False discovery rates were estimated in a later analysis by permuting HLA or CMV assignments 20 times. In a later analysis, co-occurring TCRs were grouped with DBSCAN, and TCRdist sequence similarity was added when clustering was performed within HLA-allele-positive subsets. Repertoires with fewer than 30,000 or more than 120,000 public chains were left out of co-occurrence clustering, as were five repertoires with anomalous nucleotide sharing. Not all clones reach the TCRdb copy of this immuneACCESS table, which keeps in-frame sequences only. Checked studies attribute under half of the gap to unresolved V genes and leave the rest unexplained. The V and J calls and clone size are taken from that table; D and trimming were inferred from the DNA. Here the sample has 100,000 to 150,000 clones; around three quarters occur a single time. Roughly an eighth of the sample lies in the top ten.

In total, approximately 690 healthy bone marrow donors made up the cohort. At the time of sampling, every cohort member was nominally healthy, though immune exposures that went unrecorded were likely present. The donor was CMV seropositive and was included in the group of around 300 seropositive cohort members. Each donor provided a peripheral blood sample, and peripheral blood mononuclear cells were used for TCR beta sequencing. Genomic DNA extraction from the blood cell samples was performed with the Qiagen DNeasy Blood Extraction Kit. With respect to this clone: Its antigen remains unidentified. The record has no base qualities; no much larger clone is one base away.

The V gene is TRBV5-1 and the J gene is TRBJ2-3; TRBD1 is a possible D gene, resting on 5 matching bases. The sample comprised PBMCs. This sequence was found in a woman aged 60-75 years in good health and CMV-seropositive. The base sequence is TGCGCCAGCAGCTGGGGCAGTTTCACAGATACGCAGTATTTT. The translation is CASSWGSFTDTQYF.